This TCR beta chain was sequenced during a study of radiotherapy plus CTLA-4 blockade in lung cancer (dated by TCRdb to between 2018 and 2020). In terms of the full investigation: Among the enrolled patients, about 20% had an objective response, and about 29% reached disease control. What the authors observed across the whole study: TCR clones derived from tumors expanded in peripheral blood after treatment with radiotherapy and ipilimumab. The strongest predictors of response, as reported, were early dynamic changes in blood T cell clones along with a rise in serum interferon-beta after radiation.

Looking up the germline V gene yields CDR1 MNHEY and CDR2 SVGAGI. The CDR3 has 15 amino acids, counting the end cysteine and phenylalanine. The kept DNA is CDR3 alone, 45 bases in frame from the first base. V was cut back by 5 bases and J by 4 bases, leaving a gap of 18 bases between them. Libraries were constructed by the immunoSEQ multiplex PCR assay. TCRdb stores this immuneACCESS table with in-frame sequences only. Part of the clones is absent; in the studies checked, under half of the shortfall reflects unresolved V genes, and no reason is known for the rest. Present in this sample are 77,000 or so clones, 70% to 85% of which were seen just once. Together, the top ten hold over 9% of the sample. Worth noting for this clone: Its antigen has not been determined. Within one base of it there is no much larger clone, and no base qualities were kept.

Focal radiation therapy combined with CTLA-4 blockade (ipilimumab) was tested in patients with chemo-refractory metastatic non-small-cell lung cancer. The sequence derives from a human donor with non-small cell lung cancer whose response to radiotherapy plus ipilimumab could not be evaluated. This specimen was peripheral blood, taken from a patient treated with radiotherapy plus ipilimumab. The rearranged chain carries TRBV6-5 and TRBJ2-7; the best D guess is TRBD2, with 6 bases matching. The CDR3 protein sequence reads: CASSKLTGAGYEQYF. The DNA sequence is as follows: TGTGCCAGCAGTAAACTCACGGGCGCGGGGTACGAGCAGTACTTC.